Following are 4 T cell receptor beta chains from one sample sequenced in a study of T cell repertoires in cytomegalovirus infection. Their antigens are not known. One entry per CDR3 protein results from TCRdb running MiXCR on the reads. The profile shows approximately 990,000 distinct CDR3 sequences, 30% to 40% of them singletons. The material was cultured CD8+ T cells from PBMCs, obtained from culture after CMV antigen stimulation. These receptors were obtained from a human donor in good health (CMV status not recorded). Some clones in this sample may be carry-over from other donors' samples.

This clonotype appeared a few times. The chain combines TRBV6-1 with TRBJ2-3; 9 nucleotides line up with TRBD1. J lost 14 bases, V lost 7 bases, and 10 bases had no gene match. Germline CDR1 MNHNS, CDR2 SASEGT. The CDR3 consists of 12 residues. The CDR3 nucleotides read TGTGCCAGCATCGGCCCGGGACAGGGCCCGTATTTT. Translating it yields CASIGPGQGPYF.

This chain joins TRBV27 and TRBJ1-1; D is possibly TRBD1 (6 bases). Germline loops: CDR1 MNHEY, CDR2 SMNVEV (reference sequence). Trimming removed 7 bases from V and 5 bases from J, with 14 bases in between. This CDR3 comprises 13 residues. Written as DNA, the CDR3 is TGTGCCAGCACCACAGGGTTAGGAACTGAAGCTTTCTTT. The encoded protein is CASTTGLGTEAFF.

This clonotype was seen a handful of times. V gene TRBV19 combines with J gene TRBJ2-1; D unclear. The germline V gene encodes CDR1 LNHDA and CDR2 SQIVND (reference sequence). V was cut by 6 bases and J by 1 base, with 13 bases left in between. This CDR3 is built from 15 residues. In DNA form, the CDR3 reads TGTGCCAGTAGGGCTTTCTCCCCTTCCTACAATGAGCAGTTCTTC. The encoded protein is CASRAFSPSYNEQFF.

The V call is TRBV19, the J call TRBJ2-7; 7 bases align to TRBD1. The trim removed 4 bases at V and 7 bases at J, leaving 10 bases unmatched. CDR3 length equals 14 residues. Germline CDR1 and CDR2: LNHDA and SQIVND (reference sequence). In DNA, the CDR3 is TGTGCCAGTAGTACCCGACAGGGATTGGAAGAGCAGTACTTC. Its translation: CASSTRQGLEEQYF.